This entry concerns a single T cell receptor (beta chain). Its antigen is not yet known. No per-base quality is available; no much larger clone lies one base away. According to the germline V gene, CDR1 reads SQVTM and CDR2 reads ANQGSEA. V is clipped by 7 bases and J by 0 bases, and the sequence between their germline boundaries is 15 bases long. The CDR3 spans 14 residues, from the cysteine through the phenylalanine. This entry keeps only the CDR3 DNA: 42 bases, framed from base 1. The sample originates from a study of cytomegalovirus exposure and HLA in healthy donors (dated by TCRdb to about 2017). Describing the broader study: In an earlier analysis of approximately 500 of the donors, about 260 Gb of sequence data and just under 120 million unique TCR beta sequences from approximately 180 million T cells were reported. An early release that covered about 640 HLA-typed donors contained 300 to 350 gigabases of sequencing data and around 85 million unique TCR sequences. Among the roughly 400 genotyped donors, approximately 81% belonged to the genetic ancestry cluster associated with self-reported Caucasian donors. The aim of the study was to test whether cataloging public T cell receptors could identify signatures of past pathogen exposure. The T cell repertoires of several hundred subjects were profiled by immunosequencing and related to cytomegalovirus serostatus. Along with the roughly 700-subject first cohort, a separate validation cohort of over a hundred different subjects was used. The study combined high-throughput TCR immunosequencing, statistical association of individual TCRs with disease status, and machine learning to predict cytomegalovirus infection status. In a later analysis, previously published TCR beta repertoires from more than 500 donors were re-analyzed and high-resolution HLA genotyping was added so that TCR occurrence patterns could be studied. Rather than drawing on any new phenotypic data, the later analysis identified candidate immune exposures from TCR beta sequences and the way those sequences occurred across donors. To decide whether each TCR beta V gene segment behaved as functional or pseudogenic, an earlier analysis of fewer than 750 of the donors relied on high-throughput TCR beta sequencing. Donor age, sex, ethnicity and CMV serostatus were collected together with the repertoire data. A later genetic analysis took genome-wide SNP genotypes for about 65% of the roughly 670 donors and used that subset as a discovery cohort. All discovery cohort repertoires had been generated on a single sequencing platform. HLA typing included class I and class II loci at four-digit resolution. The number of donors typed differed by locus, with 629-630 for A, B, C, DRB1 and DQB1, more than 500 for DQA1, approximately 570 for DPA1, and approximately 470 for DPB1. Because of strong linkage in the cohort, roughly 5 DR-DQ haplotypes were treated as single units for association and clustering. Among around 400 genotyped donors of the cohort, an average of around 240,000 unique TCR beta nucleotide sequences was sequenced per donor, of which roughly 18% were non-productive. Study-level results and caveats: In an earlier analysis of some 640 of the donors, most TCR beta V segments were observed in productive rearrangements about 90% or about 30% of the time, broadly matching IMGT annotations. Over 15 rarely observed V segments, including chromosome 9 orphons, were excluded from the earlier analysis of about 600 of the donors because counts were too low. Strong co-occurrence of HLA alleles, especially DR and DQ, made assigning TCR associations to individual alleles difficult. Correlated functional status among segregating V segments might be attributable to linkage disequilibrium, but an unknown experimental factor could not be ruled out. In the study, some 180 TCR beta chains were listed as associated with cytomegalovirus. HLA typing was unavailable for some donors at each locus, so association tests used only the typed subset. According to a later analysis, parvovirus B19, influenza, CMV and Epstein-Barr virus appeared linked to several top co-occurrence clusters. Sequencing depth was assumed to be roughly uniform across donors in the presence/absence analyses, though that assumption may not hold. According to a later genetic analysis, donors in an Asian-associated ancestry cluster had fewer N-insertions in productive TCRs than the approximately 700-donor mean. The classifier was reported to diagnose cytomegalovirus status with high specificity and sensitivity in both the original cohort and the validation cohort. For the cohort, immune exposure information was limited to CMV serostatus. Compared with equally common non-associated chains, HLA-associated TCR beta chains in a later analysis were more clonally expanded and had lower generation probabilities. An association between a missense DCLRE1C variant and V-gene and J-gene trimming of TCR beta chains was found in a later genetic analysis and replicated in an independent cohort. The cohort was sequenced for TCR beta chains only, and without alpha or paired-chain data the features that could be detected were limited. A later analysis associated 16,951 TCR beta sequences with specific HLA alleles at a false discovery rate of 0.05. Most TCR sequences were seen in very few donors, while some public TCRs were found in many individuals. Some IMGT-functional V segments, including TRBV6-2 and TRBV6-3, could not be distinguished by the 87-base-pair reads and were therefore excluded. In a later analysis, TCR association rates were found to vary across HLA loci, with the most associated TCRs seen for DRB1 alleles and the fewest for HLA-C alleles. A further reported finding was that TCR beta sequences accurately predicted the HLA-A and HLA-B alleles for most subjects in the first cohort. Three of the identified cytomegalovirus-associated TCR beta chains were confirmed in vitro to be specific for cytomegalovirus antigens. According to a later analysis, most CMV-associated TCR beta chains appeared to be HLA-restricted, and the HLA associations seemed to be driven largely by CMV exposure. A cluster of highly shared sequence variants was judged likely to represent a technical artifact of the sequencing pipeline. According to the authors, the approach could potentially be generalized to other disease states and immunological phenotypes.

Library preparation employed the immunoSEQ multiplex PCR assay. The multiplex PCR relied on a mix of 60 forward primers for TCR Vbeta segments and 13 reverse primers for TCR Jbeta segments. The CDR3 region of rearranged TCR beta genes was amplified from genomic DNA with a multiplex PCR assay. The Illumina HiSeq System was used to sequence the amplified TCR beta libraries as 87-base-pair reads. As for the authors' bioinformatics: A later analysis tallied 70 million to 100 million unique TCR beta chains across the 666 repertoires, and about 10 million of those chains were shared by two or more donors. A nearest-neighbor algorithm error-corrected the raw reads and collapsed the reads into unique sequences, merging closely related sequences to remove PCR and sequencing errors. V, D and J gene segments were assigned by aligning CDR3 sequences to IMGT reference sequences. Each retained sequence needed at least a six-nucleotide match to both a V gene segment and a J gene segment. Rearrangements were classified as productive when the CDR3 lacked stop codons and remained in frame with V and J, and all other rearrangements were classified as non-productive. CDR3 was defined according to IMGT convention as the region running from the second conserved V-encoded cysteine to the conserved J-encoded phenylalanine. Sequences without an unambiguous match to a single V gene segment were excluded from the earlier analysis of 450 to 650 of the donors. In an earlier analysis of 587 of the donors, a V segment was called functional when productive rearrangements were above 56.7%, and segregating when the standard deviation between donors exceeded 5%. A statistical classification framework was built for diagnosing cytomegalovirus status from the catalog of TCR beta chain sequences. V and J gene assignment, in a later analysis, came from comparing TCR nucleotide sequences with IMGT/GENE-DB human TR gene sequences. In a later analysis, CDR3 sequences and most-parsimonious VDJ recombination scenarios were assigned using the TCRdist pipeline. In a later analysis, every TCR beta chain was defined by the combination of its CDR3 amino acid sequence and its V-gene family, and reads without a unique V-gene family were dropped. A later analysis removed several hundred highly shared, low-generation-probability nucleotide sequences to deal with suspected cross-contamination and a sequencing artifact. In a later analysis, a clonal expansion index was calculated for each public chain from normalized within-repertoire ranks of inferred template counts. In a later analysis, generation probabilities were computed with a VDJ recombination model fitted to out-of-frame rearrangements, and the resulting probabilities were checked against IGoR. In a later analysis, TCR-TCR, TCR-HLA and TCR-CMV co-occurrence was scored with hypergeometric tests, and a repertoire-size bias correction was applied to TCR pairs. A later analysis estimated false discovery rates by permuting HLA or CMV assignments 20 times. In a later analysis, co-occurring TCRs were grouped with DBSCAN, and TCRdist sequence similarity was added when clustering was performed within HLA-allele-positive subsets. Co-occurrence clustering excluded repertoires with fewer than 30,000 or more than 120,000 public chains, plus five with anomalous nucleotide sharing. In TCRdb, the immuneACCESS table is reduced to in-frame sequences with V and J assigned. These tables do not hold every clone; where another copy was compared, an unresolved V gene accounts for under half, and the others remain unexplained. Clone size and V and J calls were adopted from that table, with D and trimming inferred from the DNA. For this sample the table gives roughly 100,000 clones, of which over 80% were detected only once. The ten most abundant clones make up about 2.5% of the sample.

The cohort comprised more than 550 healthy bone marrow donors. At the time of sampling, every cohort member was nominally healthy, though immune exposures that went unrecorded were likely present. The donor tested CMV seronegative, placing the donor among the 352 seronegative members of the cohort. Every donor gave a peripheral blood sample, and the peripheral blood mononuclear cells from that sample were used for TCR beta sequencing. Genomic DNA was extracted from the blood cell samples with the Qiagen DNeasy Blood Extraction Kit. This receptor was taken from a middle-aged man in good health and CMV-seronegative. Rearrangement joined TRBV29-1 to TRBJ1-1, with TRBD1 as a weak D call on 6 bases. The sample was PBMCs. The CDR3 region has the sequence CSAGGGGMNTEAFF. The DNA is TGCAGCGCCGGTGGCGGGGGCATGAACACTGAAGCTTTCTTT.